A single T cell receptor beta chain is shown here with its context. Its antigen is unidentified. The data were taken from a study of cytomegalovirus exposure and HLA in healthy donors. At the level of the study: The Caucasian-associated ancestry cluster held 65% to 90% of 350 to 450 genotyped donors.

V lost 4 bases, J lost 5 bases, and 10 bases stayed unmatched. There are 16 residues in the CDR3. Germline CDR1 is SQVTM and CDR2 is ANQGSEA. General study points: In a later analysis, TCR association rates varied by HLA locus: DRB1 most, HLA-C fewest. When presence/absence was analysed, sequencing depth was taken to be roughly uniform across donors. Cytomegalovirus-associated status was assigned to approximately 160 TCR beta chains.

The PCR made use of 60 Vbeta and 13 Jbeta primers. TCRdb's table, derived via immunoSEQ multiplex PCR, lists solely in-frame clones and lacks some. The table has tens of thousands of clones, around four fifths seen once; the top ten hold about 3.1%. The sequence was obtained from a man in his forties or fifties in good health and CMV-seronegative. The material sequenced was PBMCs. The V call is TRBV29-1, the J call TRBJ2-3; 12 bases map to TRBD2. CDR3 loop: CSVGRLAGGPRDTQYF. For the CDR3, the DNA is TGCAGCGTTGGACGGCTAGCGGGGGGGCCAAGAGATACGCAGTATTTT.